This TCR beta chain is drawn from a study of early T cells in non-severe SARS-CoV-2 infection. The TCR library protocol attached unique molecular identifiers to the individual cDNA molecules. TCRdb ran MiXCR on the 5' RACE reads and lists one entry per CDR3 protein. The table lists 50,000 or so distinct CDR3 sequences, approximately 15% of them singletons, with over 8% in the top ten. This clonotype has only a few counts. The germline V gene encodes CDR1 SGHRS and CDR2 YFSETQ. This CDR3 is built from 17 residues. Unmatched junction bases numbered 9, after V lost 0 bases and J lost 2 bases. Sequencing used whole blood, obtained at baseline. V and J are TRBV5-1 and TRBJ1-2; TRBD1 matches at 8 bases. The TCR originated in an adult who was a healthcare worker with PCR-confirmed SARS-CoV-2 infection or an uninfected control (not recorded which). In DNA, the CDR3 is TGCGCCAGCAGCTTGGCTCCGTCGACAGGGGCAAACTATGGCTACACCTTC. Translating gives CASSLAPSTGANYGYTF.